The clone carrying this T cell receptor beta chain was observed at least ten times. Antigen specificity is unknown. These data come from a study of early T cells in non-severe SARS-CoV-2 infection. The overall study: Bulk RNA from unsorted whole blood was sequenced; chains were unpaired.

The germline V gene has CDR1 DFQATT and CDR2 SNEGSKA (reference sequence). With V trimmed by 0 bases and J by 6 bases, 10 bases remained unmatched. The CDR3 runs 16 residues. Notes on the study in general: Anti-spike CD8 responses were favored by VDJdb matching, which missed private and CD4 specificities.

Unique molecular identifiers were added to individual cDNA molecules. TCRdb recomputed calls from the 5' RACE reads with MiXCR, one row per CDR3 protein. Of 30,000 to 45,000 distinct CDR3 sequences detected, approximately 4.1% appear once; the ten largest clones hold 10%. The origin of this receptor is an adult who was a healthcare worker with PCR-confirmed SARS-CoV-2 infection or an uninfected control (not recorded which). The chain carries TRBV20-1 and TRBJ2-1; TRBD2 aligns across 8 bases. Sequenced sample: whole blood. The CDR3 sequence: CSARDEAGDYGNEQFF. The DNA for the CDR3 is TGCAGTGCTAGAGATGAAGCGGGGGATTATGGCAATGAGCAGTTCTTC.